A single sample is the source of the 17 T cell receptor beta chains below, sequenced in a study of shared clonotypes between healthy human individuals. The protocol was immunoSEQ multiplex PCR, while the TCRdb copy is restricted to in-frame clones and leaves out a portion. Of some 2,000,000 clones in the sample, approximately 96% were seen once. Sequenced material: naive CD4+ T cells sorted from blood. Documented subset: CD45RA+ positively selected. These receptors were obtained from a young man in good health.

The chain is built from TRBV6-6 and TRBJ2-7; 12 bases line up with TRBD2. J gave up 7 bases and V 9 bases, and 13 bases lay outside the gene matches. CDR3 length: 15 residues. CDR1 and CDR2 (germline): MNHNY, SVGAGI (reference sequence). The CDR3, as DNA: TGTGCCAGTATCCGGACTAGCGGGGCCCATGAGGAGCAGTACTTC. As protein: CASIRTSGAHEEQYF.

This chain uses TRBV30 with TRBJ1-2, with 9 bases identical to TRBD1. CDR1 and CDR2 from the germline V gene are GTSNPN and SVGIG (reference sequence). Trimming removed 3 bases from V and 6 bases from J; junction bases left unmatched: 11. The CDR3 runs 15 residues. CDR3 amino acids: CAWSLDRGAMDGYTF. The CDR3 nucleotides are TGTGCCTGGAGCCTGGACAGGGGCGCAATGGATGGCTACACCTTC.

This clone is a singleton in its sample. This chain joins TRBV5-1 and TRBJ2-3, with D possibly being TRBD2 (6 bases). Germline CDR1 reads SGHRS; CDR2 reads YFSETQ. V lost 5 bases, J lost 1 base, and 8 bases lay in between. The CDR3 is 13 residues long. CDR3 coding DNA: TGCGCCAGCAGTACGGGGGGCACAGATACGCAGTATTTT. This codes for CASSTGGTDTQYF.

The chain has TRBV30 and TRBJ2-6; D is undetermined. Germline V lookup: CDR1 GTSNPN, CDR2 SVGIG (reference sequence). V was cut by 2 bases and J by 2 bases, with 4 bases left in between. This CDR3 is built from 13 residues. The DNA of the CDR3 is TGTGCCTGGAGTAGCACTGGGGCCAACGTCCTGACTTTC. This gives the protein CAWSSTGANVLTF.

The rearrangement uses TRBV28 and TRBJ1-5, with D perhaps TRBD1 (5 bases). The germline CDR1 and CDR2 sequences are MDHEN and SYDVKM. CDR3 length: 15 amino acids. Trimming left V 3 bases short and J 0 bases short, with 9 bases between. CDR3 in amino acids: CASSLKDSSNQPQHF. CDR3 bases: TGTGCCAGCAGTTTGAAAGACAGTAGCAATCAGCCCCAGCATTTT.

The gene calls are TRBV28 and TRBJ1-6; the D gene is possibly TRBD1 (6 bases). The V end lost 5 bases, the J end lost 2 bases, and 7 bases lay between the germline ends. Germline CDR1 and CDR2: MDHEN and SYDVKM. The CDR3 spans 14 residues. The CDR3 loop is CASSRDTYNSPLHF. The CDR3, as DNA: TGTGCCAGCAGTCGGGACACCTATAATTCACCCCTCCACTTT.

This chain links TRBV28 with TRBJ1-4; D is unclear. CDR3 length: 12 amino acids. The germline CDR1 and CDR2 sequences are MDHEN and SYDVKM. V was cut by 3 bases and J by 7 bases, with 6 bases left in between. Here the CDR3 DNA reads TGTGCCAGCAGTTTCCTTCGTGAAAAACTGTTTTTT. This sequence encodes CASSFLREKLFF.

This clone appeared a single time. The CDR3 is CASSAYRGLGNEQFF. The CDR3, as DNA: TGTGCCAGCAGTGCCTACAGGGGTTTGGGAAATGAGCAGTTCTTC. This chain uses TRBV25-1 with TRBJ2-1; 7 nucleotides line up with TRBD1. This CDR3 has 15 amino acids. Germline loops: CDR1 MGHDK, CDR2 SYGVNS. With V trimmed by 4 bases and J by 7 bases, 10 bases remained unmatched.

The rearrangement joins TRBV6-6 to TRBJ2-2; D ambiguous. V gave up 6 bases and J gave up 0 bases, with 11 bases separating them. CDR1 is MNHNY, CDR2 SVGAGI, per germline (reference sequence). The CDR3 is 15 residues long. CDR3 in amino acids: CASRDGVTNTGELFF. CDR3 coding DNA: TGTGCCAGCAGGGATGGCGTTACGAACACCGGGGAGCTGTTTTTT.

CDR3: CAISESRLAGGYYNEQFF. The CDR3 nucleotides read TGTGCCATCAGTGAGTCAAGACTAGCGGGGGGGTATTACAATGAGCAGTTCTTC. This chain links TRBV10-3 with TRBJ2-1, with 14 bases lining up with TRBD2. Germline V lookup: CDR1 ENHRY, CDR2 SYGVKD. CDR3 length: 18 residues. V lost 0 bases, J lost 4 bases, and 5 bases stayed unmatched.

This rearrangement joins TRBV9 to TRBJ2-3, with TRBD2 matching over 10 bases. This CDR3 has 15 residues. The trim removed 2 bases at V and 14 bases at J, leaving 14 bases unmatched. CDR1 SGDLS and CDR2 YYNGEE come from the germline V gene. The CDR3 DNA reads TGTGCCAGCAGCGTTACCTTATTACCGACTAGCGGGCTGTATTTT. This encodes CASSVTLLPTSGLYF.

V usage is TRBV5-1 and J usage is TRBJ2-7, with 10 bases identical to TRBD2. V lost 4 bases to trimming and J lost 3 bases; unmatched junction nucleotides: 7. The germline CDR1 and CDR2 sequences are SGHRS and YFSETQ. CDR3 length: 15 residues. The CDR3 region has the DNA TGCGCCAGCAGCGCGGCCGGGACTAGCGTCTACGAGCAGTACTTC. The encoded protein is CASSAAGTSVYEQYF.

The rearrangement joins TRBV30 to TRBJ1-1; 7 nucleotides align to TRBD1. V was clipped by 3 bases and J by 2 bases; unmatched bases: 3. The CDR3 extends over 13 amino acids. From germline, CDR1 is GTSNPN and CDR2 SVGIG (reference sequence). The CDR3 nucleotides read TGTGCCTGGAGGGGGACAGAAAACACTGAAGCTTTCTTT. Translating gives CAWRGTENTEAFF. The whole variable domain, filled in from reference TRBV30 and TRBJ1-1, reads SQTIHQWPATLVQPVGSPLSLECTVEGTSNPNLYWYRQAAGRGLQLLFYSVGIGQISSEVPQNLSASRPQDRQFILSSKKLLLSDSGFYLCAWRGTENTEAFFGQGTRLTVV.

Comments on this clone: Distinct nucleotide sequences in the sample also encode this CDR3. The rearrangement joins TRBV7-9 to TRBJ2-1, with D unclear. The germline V gene encodes CDR1 SEHNR and CDR2 FQNEAQ (reference sequence). CDR3 length: 12 amino acids. Between the trimmed V and J ends, which lost 1 base and 9 bases, there was a span of 7 bases. The CDR3 region has the DNA TGTGCCAGCAGCTTAGAGGGTGGTGAGCAGTTCTTC. Its translation: CASSLEGGEQFF.

The chain is built from TRBV11-2 and TRBJ1-4; D perhaps matches TRBD1 (5 bases). V was trimmed by 3 bases and J by 4 bases, leaving 9 bases between them. The V gene's germline CDR1 is SGHAT and CDR2 FQNNGV. The CDR3 extends over 14 amino acids. The DNA for the CDR3 is TGTGCCAGCAGCTTCGGGGGGGTTAATGAAAAACTGTTTTTT. Its protein is CASSFGGVNEKLFF.

The CDR3: CASSIYRTSVLDEQYF. The DNA for the CDR3 is TGTGCCAGTAGTATATATAGGACTAGCGTTTTAGACGAGCAGTACTTC. The rearrangement links TRBV19 to TRBJ2-7; TRBD2 matches at 9 bases. CDR3 size: 16 residues. V gave up 2 bases and J gave up 5 bases; unmatched junction bases: 10. The germline gives CDR1 LNHDA, CDR2 SQIVND (reference sequence).

This clone was seen just once. Other DNA sequences in the same sample also yield this CDR3. J is TRBJ1-1 and V is TRBV2, with D uncertain. Germline loops: CDR1 SNHLY, CDR2 FYNNEI. The length of the CDR3 is 13 residues. Trimming took off 3 bases at V and 2 bases at J, with 7 bases between the two ends. CDR3 DNA: TGTGCCAGCAGTGAGGCTCCTAACACTGAAGCTTTCTTT. Translated: CASSEAPNTEAFF.